Sequencing of this T cell receptor (beta chain) was carried out in a study of CD8 T cells in ankylosing spondylitis (dated by TCRdb to 2016 to 2017). The study in broad terms: T cell receptor beta repertoires were profiled in healthy donors and ankylosing spondylitis patients so that disease-linked TCR variants could be found. The whole study cohort included 85 to 120 healthy donors and 25 ankylosing spondylitis patients. Peripheral blood was sampled, and synovial fluid was additionally collected from ankylosing spondylitis patients.

Relative to germline, V is missing 4 bases and J is missing 3 bases, with 7 bases of the junction outside any gene match. The germline V gene specifies SGDLS as CDR1 and YYNGEE as CDR2. The CDR3 numbers 15 residues from cysteine through phenylalanine. This entry keeps only the CDR3 DNA: 45 bases, framed from base 1. Sequencing relied on an Illumina HiSeq 2500. Quantitative 5'-RACE with molecular barcodes was the method used to prepare the TCR beta libraries. Under the source paper's analysis protocol: A new computational method based on a probabilistic model of VDJ rearrangement was used to identify disease-linked TCR variants. TCRdb cleaned the public reads at Q25 with fastp, built clones with MiXCR and kept in-frame beta chains. Merged by CDR3 protein, the rows form single entries marked with the most common genes and DNA. The V and J calls were not made by the authors but by TCRdb's processing. Here the sample has 200,000 or so distinct CDR3 sequences; approximately 12% occur a single time. Clones ranked in the top ten supply approximately 11% of the sample.

Results the study describes overall, beyond this receptor: Some of the motif variants had been reported before in the synovial fluid and blood of reactive arthritis patients, a finding that suggests common disease-initiation mechanisms. Blood from ankylosing spondylitis patients appeared to be characterized by a TCR beta motif made up of about 8 highly homologous amino acid variants. The disease-linked clones showed a CD8+ phenotype and occurred at relatively low frequencies in peripheral blood. Significant enrichment of the disease-linked clones was reported in matched synovial fluid samples from ankylosing spondylitis patients.

This clonotype was found many times. Its antigen remains unidentified. No per-base quality is available; no much larger clone lies one base away. Material for sequencing was blood, either unsorted or a sorted T cell fraction (not recorded which). The sequence was collected from a female donor with ankylosing spondylitis or in good health (not recorded which). Rearrangement joined TRBV9 to TRBJ2-7, with 10 bases in between that match TRBD1. The CDR3 reads as follows: CASSLAGTGVYEQYF. The nucleotide sequence reads TGTGCCAGCAGCCTAGCCGGGACAGGGGTCTACGAGCAGTACTTC.